One and the same sample provided the 2 T cell receptor beta chains below, sequenced in a study of PD-1 blockade in classical Hodgkin lymphoma. TCRdb's table, derived via immunoSEQ multiplex PCR, lists solely in-frame clones and lacks some. The top ten clones hold approximately 6.3% of a sample with more than 90,000 clones, approximately 90% of them seen once. After autologous stem cell transplantation all patients relapsed, and prior brentuximab vedotin exposure differed between cohorts. Sequencing was performed on peripheral blood mononuclear cells (PBMCs), taken before the second cycle of nivolumab. The receptors shown here come from a human donor with classical Hodgkin lymphoma.

J is TRBJ2-7 and V is TRBV30; D is unclear. The CDR3 totals 12 residues. V lost 0 bases and J lost 2, with 5 bases in between. Germline CDR1 is GTSNPN and CDR2 is SVGIG (reference sequence). The CDR3 loop is CAWSVNPYEQYF. In DNA, the CDR3 is TGTGCCTGGAGTGTGAACCCCTACGAGCAGTACTTC.

This clone was recorded once. The chain links TRBV9 to TRBJ2-1; 9 nucleotides match TRBD1. Germline trimming cut 3 bases from V and 7 bases from J; bases unmatched to any gene: 11. Germline CDR1 is SGDLS and CDR2 is YYNGEE. This CDR3 is built from 16 residues. DNA for the CDR3: TGTGCCAGCAGCGCACAATGGGGACAGGGAAGGAATGAGCAGTTCTTC. Translation gives CASSAQWGQGRNEQFF.